This T cell receptor (beta chain) was documented in a study of identical twins. The CDR3 sequence is 17 residues long. Germline trimming cut 8 bases from V and 2 bases from J; bases unmatched to any gene: 12. Germline V gene lookup returns CDR1 PRHDT and CDR2 FYEKMQ (reference sequence). TCRdb reprocessed the 5' RACE reads with MiXCR, giving one entry per CDR3 protein. This sample yields 450,000 or so distinct CDR3 sequences, of which 20% to 30% are seen a single time; 2.9% belongs to the top ten. Only healthy Caucasians were included as donors. This sample was also put to use in a study of T cells expressing NK-cell markers. That work states: The authors derived TCR beta repertoires from sorted CD3+CD56+NKG2C+, CD3+CD56+NKG2C- and CD3+CD56-NKG2C+ T cells. The study found dominant NKG2C+ clonotypes at roughly 1.0-8% of CD8+ T cells in about six donors.

The V and J genes are TRBV13 and TRBJ2-4, with 10 bases lining up with TRBD1. The receptor was isolated from a woman aged 18 to 35 in good health. Sequencing was carried out using CD4+ T cells sorted from blood. CDR3 DNA sequence: TGTGCCAGCGGCTACTACCGGGACAGGGGATCCAAAAACATTCAGTACTTC. This sequence encodes CASGYYRDRGSKNIQYF.